This T cell receptor (beta chain) was documented in a study of blood T cell repertoires in COVID-19. Data came from immunoSEQ multiplex PCR; TCRdb stores just in-frame clones and leaves some out. Of 84,000 or so clones listed, about 80% are singletons. Trimming stripped 7 bases from V and 1 base from J, with 11 bases between. Germline V gene sequence: CDR1 SGHRS, CDR2 YFSETQ. The CDR3 extends over 13 amino acids. This TCR came from a human donor in a cohort sampled during active COVID-19. The chain joins TRBV5-1 to TRBJ1-1; D unclear. Material for sequencing was peripheral blood. CDR3 loop: CASGEQQNTEAFF. As DNA, the CDR3 is TGCGCCAGCGGCGAACAGCAGAACACTGAAGCTTTCTTT.